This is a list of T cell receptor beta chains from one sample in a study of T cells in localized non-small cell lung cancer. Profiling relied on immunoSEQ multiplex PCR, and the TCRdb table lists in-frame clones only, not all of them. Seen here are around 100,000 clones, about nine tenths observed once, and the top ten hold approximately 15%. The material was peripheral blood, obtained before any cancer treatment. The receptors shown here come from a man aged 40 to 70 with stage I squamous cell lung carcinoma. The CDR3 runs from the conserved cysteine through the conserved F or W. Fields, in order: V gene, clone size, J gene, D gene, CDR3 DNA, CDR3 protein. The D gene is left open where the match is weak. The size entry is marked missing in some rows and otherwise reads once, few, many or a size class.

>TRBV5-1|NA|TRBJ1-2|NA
TGCGCCAGCAGCTTGGAGGGGGAGGACTATGGCTACACCTTC
CASSLEGEDYGYTF
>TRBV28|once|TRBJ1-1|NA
TGTGCCAGCAGCCCGTACAGGGCTTTGGGGACTGAAGCTTTCTTT
CASSPYRALGTEAFF
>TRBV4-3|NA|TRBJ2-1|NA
TGCGCCAGCAGCCGGTCACAGTCCTACAATGAGCAGTTCTTC
CASSRSQSYNEQFF
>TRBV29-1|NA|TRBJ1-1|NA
TGCAGCGCCTGGGGGTCGTCATACACTGAAGCTTTCTTT
CSAWGSSYTEAFF
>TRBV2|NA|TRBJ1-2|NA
TGTGCCAGCAGCCTCGGACAGCAAGCTAACTATGGCTACACCTTC
CASSLGQQANYGYTF
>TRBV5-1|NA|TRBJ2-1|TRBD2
TGCGCCAGCAGCTTTGGAGCGGGGGGGTACAATGAGCAGTTCTTC
CASSFGAGGYNEQFF
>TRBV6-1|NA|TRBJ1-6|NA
TGTGCCAGCAGTTTTCGGAAGAATTCACCCCTCCACTTT
CASSFRKNSPLHF
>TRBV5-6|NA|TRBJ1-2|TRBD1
TGTGCCAGCAGCATTAGACAGGGTTTTTATGGCTACACCTTC
CASSIRQGFYGYTF
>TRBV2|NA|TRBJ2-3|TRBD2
TGTGCCAGCAGATCAATAGCGGGGGGGCCTCAAGATACGCAGTATTTT
CASRSIAGGPQDTQYF
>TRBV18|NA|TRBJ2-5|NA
TGTGCCAGCTCACCGAACCAGGGGACGGATGAGACCCAGTACTTC
CASSPNQGTDETQYF
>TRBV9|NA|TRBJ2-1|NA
TGTGCCAGCAGCTCCCGTGGGAGGGGGGGCTGGAATGAGCAGTTCTTC
CASSSRGRGGWNEQFF
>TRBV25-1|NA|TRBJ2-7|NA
TGTGCCAGCAGTGAACACAACTCCTACGAGCAGTACTTC
CASSEHNSYEQYF
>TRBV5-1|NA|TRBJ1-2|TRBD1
TGCGCCAGCAACCTGGACAGGGTGGATGGCTACACCTTC
CASNLDRVDGYTF
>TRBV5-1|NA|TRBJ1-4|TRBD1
TGCGCCAGCATGCCGGGACAGGCTAATGAAAAACTGTTTTTT
CASMPGQANEKLFF
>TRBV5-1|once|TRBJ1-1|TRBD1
TGCGCCAGCAGCATCCTGGGGACAGGGTCAGGTGAAGCTTTCTTT
CASSILGTGSGEAFF
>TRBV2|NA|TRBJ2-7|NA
TGTGCCAGCAGTGAAGATGGGGCAGGAGCCGCTAAGCAGTACTTC
CASSEDGAGAAKQYF
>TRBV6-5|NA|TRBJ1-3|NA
TGTGCCAGCAGTTACTCGGCCAGGGGCTCTGGAAACACCATATATTTT
CASSYSARGSGNTIYF
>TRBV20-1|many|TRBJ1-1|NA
TGCAGTGTTTGGGTTGGCACTGAAGCTTTCTTT
CSVWVGTEAFF
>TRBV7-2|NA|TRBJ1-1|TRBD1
TGTGCCAGCAGCCTTCAGGGGGCGAACACTGAAGCTTTCTTT
CASSLQGANTEAFF
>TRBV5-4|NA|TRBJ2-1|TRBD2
TGTGCCAGCAGTCCAAGACTAGCGGCCGGCGGGGATGAGCAGTTCTTC
CASSPRLAAGGDEQFF
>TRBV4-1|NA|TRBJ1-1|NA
TGCGCCAGCAGCCTCTACGGGACGAACACTGAAGCTTTCTTT
CASSLYGTNTEAFF
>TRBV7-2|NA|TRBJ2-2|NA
TGTGCCAGCAGCTTAGCAAGAGCCAGTTACACCGGGGAGCTGTTTTTT
CASSLARASYTGELFF
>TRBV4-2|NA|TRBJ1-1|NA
TGTGCCAGCAGCCAAGGAGGAGGGGGAGACACTGAAGCTTTCTTT
CASSQGGGGDTEAFF
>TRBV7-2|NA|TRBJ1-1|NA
TGTGCCAGCAGCTTAGCGCGGGGTACTGAAGCTTTCTTT
CASSLARGTEAFF
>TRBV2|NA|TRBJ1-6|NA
TGTGCCAGCAGTGAAGACGGTAATTCACCCCTCCACTTT
CASSEDGNSPLHF
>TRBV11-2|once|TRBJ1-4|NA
TGTGCCAGCAGCTTAGATATCTCCGGGGCTAATGAAAAACTGTTTTTT
CASSLDISGANEKLFF
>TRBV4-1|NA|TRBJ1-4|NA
TGCGCCAGCAGTGCAGGGGCCCGAAGTAATGAAAAACTGTTTTTT
CASSAGARSNEKLFF
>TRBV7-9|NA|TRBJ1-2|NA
TGTGCCAGCAGCTTAGCGGTTGGCTACACCTTC
CASSLAVGYTF
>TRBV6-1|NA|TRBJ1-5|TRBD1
TGTGCCAGCAGTGATGCCCTGACAGGGGTGAATCAGCCCCAGCATTTT
CASSDALTGVNQPQHF
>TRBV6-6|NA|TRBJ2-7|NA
TGTGCCAGCAGTGGACCGGACCGTTCCTACGAGCAGTACTTC
CASSGPDRSYEQYF
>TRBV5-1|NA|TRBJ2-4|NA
TGCGCCAGCAGCTTGAACTTAGGGGGAGCAAACATTCAGTACTTC
CASSLNLGGANIQYF
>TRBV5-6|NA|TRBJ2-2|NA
TGTGCCAGCAGCCAGACAGGAGTGGGCACCGGGGAGCTGTTTTTT
CASSQTGVGTGELFF